The next 5 T cell receptor beta chains were all read from a single sample in a study of OX40 agonist ivuxolimab in advanced cancers. Profiled with immunoSEQ multiplex PCR; TCRdb holds only in-frame clones, not every one. The sample shows more than 50,000 clones, 86% of them seen only once. The sequences come from CD4+ or CD8+ T cells sorted from blood, collected in a trial of the OX40 agonist ivuxolimab. These receptors were obtained from an adult with an advanced solid tumor such as melanoma, head and neck, liver or kidney cancer.

The rearrangement joins TRBV9 to TRBJ2-3; D perhaps matches TRBD2 (6 bases). The length of the CDR3 is 15 residues. V was shortened by 1 base and J by 4 bases, with 13 bases between the two germline ends. From germline, CDR1 is SGDLS and CDR2 YYNGEE. Written as DNA, the CDR3 is TGTGCCAGCAGCGTATCCCCGGGGGTGTCAGATACGCAGTATTTT. Protein sequence: CASSVSPGVSDTQYF.

This clone was seen just once. The chain joins TRBV19 to TRBJ2-1; 7 bases match TRBD1. This CDR3 region has 15 residues. The V segment lost 3 bases and the J segment 10 bases; nucleotides outside the gene matches: 12. Germline lookup yields CDR1 LNHDA and CDR2 SQIVND (reference sequence). The CDR3 here is CASSMRLGQAVEQFF. The DNA of the CDR3 is TGTGCCAGTAGTATGAGACTCGGACAGGCAGTCGAGCAGTTCTTC.

A note on this clone: At the DNA level, this CDR3 is encoded by other sequences in the same sample as well. The V gene is TRBV11-2, the J gene TRBJ2-7, with TRBD2 as a possible D gene (5 bases). The germline gives CDR1 SGHAT, CDR2 FQNNGV. Trimming stripped 1 base from V and 2 bases from J, with 9 bases between. CDR3 size: 14 residues. The CDR3 reads CASSLVRRTYEQYF. The DNA for the CDR3 is TGTGCCAGCAGCTTAGTCAGGAGGACCTACGAGCAGTACTTC.

V and J are TRBV18 and TRBJ1-1; 8 bases fit TRBD1. The germline CDR1 and CDR2 sequences are KGHSH and LQKENI. Unmatched junction bases numbered 9, after V lost 5 bases and J lost 1 base. CDR3 length equals 16 residues. CDR3 amino acids: CASSRGTGQENTEAFF. The CDR3 DNA follows: TGTGCCAGCTCAAGAGGGACGGGACAGGAGAACACTGAAGCTTTCTTT. Together with reference TRBV18 and TRBJ1-1, the CDR3 gives the full variable domain: NAGVMQNPRHLVRRRGQEARLRCSPMKGHSHVYWYRQLPEEGLKFMVYLQKENIIDESGMPKERFSAEFPKEGPSILRIQQVVRGDSAAYFCASSRGTGQENTEAFFGQGTRLTVV.

CDR3 nucleotide sequence: TGTGCCAGCTCCCCGGGCGAGGATTACTATGGCTACACCTTC. Translating it yields CASSPGEDYYGYTF. The V and J genes are TRBV18 and TRBJ1-2; D unresolved. The CDR3 runs to 14 residues. V lost 6 bases to trimming and J lost 3 bases, with 14 bases between them. Looked up from germline, CDR1 is KGHSH and CDR2 is LQKENI.